Described below is a single T cell receptor (beta chain) sequence and its context. It lacks a known antigen. Base qualities are not provided; no much larger clone lies one nucleotide away. Other DNA sequences of this sample code for an identical CDR3. This entry comes from a study of blood T cell repertoires in COVID-19 (dated by TCRdb to the early 2020s). In terms of the full investigation: Collaborator samples came from the United States, Italy and Spain and covered acute and convalescent phases of COVID-19. The sample metadata nearly always contained a de-identified subject ID, COVID-19 status, age in years and sex. Subjects who had been exposed to COVID-19, were actively infected with it, or had recovered from it provided the deeply sampled blood TCRbeta repertoires that made up the dataset. Samples were obtained from the ongoing ImmuneRACE study (first 160 participants) and from approximately 1,200 subjects provided by 6 global collaborators. Where HLA class I and class II types were available, the types were taken from metadata supplied by the sample provider, not from assay-based typing. The prospective study material was composed of cDNA or gDNA derived from T cells, B-cell-depleted T cells, or PBMCs. The repertoires were released in a freely available public database meant as a resource for research on the immune response to SARS-CoV-2. Broader findings and caveats from the paper: How much clinical and demographic metadata was included differed by source and by participant, and the metadata was provided uncurated.

V gives up 0 bases and J gives up 4 bases, and the segment between their germline ends measures 4 bases. From a lookup of the germline V gene, CDR1 and CDR2 are SGHRS and YFSETQ. The CDR3 runs 12 residues from the cysteine to the phenylalanine. Only CDR3 DNA remains: 36 bases, in frame from the first base. In Seattle, one collaborating source enrolled patients while the infection was active and tracked those patients longitudinally over the course of disease. Each collaborating institution followed its own protocols to collect whole blood in K2EDTA tubes. Collaborator samples were shipped for TCRbeta analysis as frozen whole blood, isolated PBMCs, or DNA extracted from either sample type. TCRbeta CDR3 regions were amplified from genomic DNA using the immunoSEQ Assay, a bias-controlled multiplex PCR. As for the authors' bioinformatics: Nucleated cell counts per sample were estimated from amplification of reference gene primers within the assay. To quantify the absolute abundance of each unique TCRbeta CDR3 rearrangement, sequence reads were collapsed and filtered. For each sample, productive Simpson clonality was calculated as the square root of Simpson's diversity index over productive rearrangements. In TCRdb, the immuneACCESS table is reduced to in-frame sequences with V and J assigned. These tables do not hold every clone; where another copy was compared, an unresolved V gene accounts for under half, and the others remain unexplained. V and J calls and clone size are those listed in that table; D and trimming were worked out from the DNA. Within this sample are 350,000 to 450,000 clones, with about 90% of them counted one time only. The top ten clonotypes cover about 2% of the sample.

Sequenced sample: peripheral blood. The TCR was taken from a woman aged 60-75 years with COVID-19, enrolled during active disease. The rearrangement joined TRBV5-1 to TRBJ2-5; the D segment cannot be called with confidence. The CDR3 is CASSLALETQYF. The DNA reads as follows: TGCGCCAGCAGCTTGGCCCTAGAGACCCAGTACTTC.